The 28 T cell receptor beta chains in this list originate from one sample, sequenced in a study of shared clonotypes between healthy human individuals. Positive CCR7 selection of CD45RO-negative cells yielded the naive CD8 cells, and terminally differentiated effector memory CD45RA+ cells were excluded. Repertoires were generated with immunoSEQ multiplex PCR, while TCRdb's copy carries only in-frame clones and drops some. The sample has roughly 2,000,000 clones, around 95% seen once; the top ten hold around 1.7%. The sample comprised naive CD8+ T cells from PBMCs. The source of these receptors is a man younger than 35 in good health. Some clones in this sample may be carry-over from other donors' samples.

This chain connects TRBV9 to TRBJ2-5, with unresolved D. Trimming shortened V by 2 bases and J by 5 bases, and 16 bases separated the two germline ends. CDR3 length equals 15 residues. Germline loops: CDR1 SGDLS, CDR2 YYNGEE. This CDR3 is CASSVGYPRAETQYF. The CDR3 DNA reads as TGTGCCAGCAGCGTGGGCTACCCACGAGCGGAGACCCAGTACTTC.

The gene calls are TRBV30 and TRBJ2-7; weak D call: TRBD1 (6 bases). Germline assignment: CDR1 GTSNPN and CDR2 SVGIG (reference sequence). Trimming left V 3 bases short and J 0 bases short, with 6 bases between. The CDR3 consists of 12 residues. CDR3 loop: CAWRGASYEQYF. DNA for the CDR3: TGTGCCTGGAGGGGGGCCTCCTACGAGCAGTACTTC.

This clone came up a few times. In the same sample, other DNA sequences code for this CDR3. The chain carries TRBV27 and TRBJ2-7, with D unclear. This CDR3 has 13 residues. CDR1 and CDR2 from the germline V gene are MNHEY and SMNVEV (reference sequence). Between the trimmed V and J ends, which lost 5 bases and 0 bases, there was a span of 8 bases. The chain's CDR3 is CASSPNPSYEQYF. CDR3 nucleotides: TGTGCCAGCAGTCCCAACCCCTCCTACGAGCAGTACTTC.

V and J are TRBV30 and TRBJ2-2; 7 bases are a match to TRBD2. The CDR3 length is 15 residues. V trimming: 1 base; J trimming: 4 bases; junction bases outside the gene matches: 6. Germline CDR1 and CDR2: GTSNPN and SVGIG (reference sequence). The CDR3 nucleotides read TGTGCCTGGAGTGGCGGGGGATTGAGCACCGGGGAGCTGTTTTTT. It encodes CAWSGGGLSTGELFF.

The chain combines TRBV29-1 with TRBJ2-1, with D perhaps given as TRBD1 or TRBD2 (6 bases each). CDR3 length: 15 residues. The ends were cut back, 2 bases at V and 10 bases at J, with 21 bases in the middle. Germline-derived CDR1 and CDR2 are SQVTM and ANQGSEA. CDR3 sequence (DNA): TGCAGCGTTGAATTGCTCGGGCTAGGAGGGGGGGAGCAGTTCTTC. Residues: CSVELLGLGGGEQFF.

This clone was observed a handful of times. The V gene is TRBV29-1, the J gene TRBJ1-1; 9 bases agree with TRBD1. There are 11 residues in the CDR3. V trimming: 7 bases; J trimming: 9 bases; junction bases outside the gene matches: 6. The V gene's germline CDR1 is SQVTM and CDR2 ANQGSEA. The CDR3 loop is CSAIGQGQAFF. For the CDR3, the DNA is TGCAGCGCCATCGGACAGGGGCAAGCTTTCTTT.

The chain joins TRBV7-8 to TRBJ2-1; D may be TRBD1 or TRBD2 (5 bases each). Trimming removed 4 bases from V and 8 bases from J, with 27 bases in between. This CDR3 has 18 residues. CDR1 and CDR2 from the germline V gene are SGHVS and FQNEAQ. In DNA form, the CDR3 reads TGTGCCAGCAGCTCAACGGGTTGGGGGATTAAGGCTGGGGATGAGCAGTTCTTC. Amino acids: CASSSTGWGIKAGDEQFF.

The chain joins TRBV11-1 to TRBJ2-5; D is perhaps TRBD1 (6 bases). With 1 base removed from V and 5 bases from J, the gap between germline ends came to 11 bases. Germline V gene data show CDR1 as SGHAT and CDR2 as FQDESV (reference sequence). The CDR3 spans 14 residues. The CDR3 protein is CASSLGRGWETQYF. The CDR3, as DNA: TGTGCCAGCAGCTTAGGTAGGGGGTGGGAGACCCAGTACTTC. Looking up the rest from reference TRBV11-1 and TRBJ2-5 gives the full variable domain: EAEVAQSPRYKITEKSQAVAFWCDPISGHATLYWYRQILGQGPELLVQFQDESVVDDSQLPKDRFSAERLKGVDSTLKIQPAELGDSAMYLCASSLGRGWETQYFGPGTRLLVL.

In this sample, this clone turned up once. V is TRBV19 and J is TRBJ2-7; D perhaps matches TRBD1 (6 bases). Germline CDR1 LNHDA, CDR2 SQIVND (reference sequence). CDR3 size: 15 residues. The ends were cut back, 1 base at V and 4 bases at J, with 14 bases in the middle. CDR3: CASSIALDRWYEQYF. Here the CDR3 DNA reads TGTGCCAGTAGTATAGCCCTCGACAGGTGGTACGAGCAGTACTTC.

The rearrangement uses TRBV27 and TRBJ2-3; D might be TRBD1 (6 bases). Germline CDR1 MNHEY, CDR2 SMNVEV (reference sequence). V lost 8 bases to trimming and J lost 1 base, with 13 bases between them. The CDR3 covers 14 residues. Here the CDR3 reads CASGENRGTDTQYF. The CDR3 DNA reads TGTGCCAGCGGTGAGAACAGGGGCACAGATACGCAGTATTTT.

J is TRBJ2-7 and V is TRBV2, with D perhaps given as TRBD1 or TRBD2 (5 bases each). This CDR3 region has 15 residues. CDR1 is SNHLY and CDR2 is FYNNEI in the germline V gene. The V end was cut by 0 bases, the J end by 0 bases, with 9 bases between. The CDR3 sequence: CASSEAAGSSYEQYF. The CDR3 DNA is TGTGCCAGCAGTGAAGCCGCAGGGAGCTCCTACGAGCAGTACTTC.

J is TRBJ2-1 and V is TRBV29-1; possibly TRBD1 or TRBD2 for D (7 bases each). V lost 3 bases and J lost 7, with 28 bases in between. CDR3 length equals 18 residues. CDR1 SQVTM and CDR2 ANQGSEA come from the germline V gene. CDR3 residues: CSVEGASGGGTVRNEQFF. In DNA, the CDR3 is TGCAGCGTTGAGGGGGCTAGCGGAGGTGGGACAGTGAGGAATGAGCAGTTCTTC.

The V call is TRBV29-1, the J call TRBJ2-7, with D hard to call. Germline lookup yields CDR1 SQVTM and CDR2 ANQGSEA. CDR3 length: 13 amino acids. The V and J ends lost 4 bases and 2 bases respectively, with 12 bases between them. CDR3 sequence (DNA): TGCAGCGTTGGTGGCGGAACTACCTACGAGCAGTACTTC. It specifies CSVGGGTTYEQYF.

In nucleotides, the CDR3 is TGTGCCAGCAGCGCCTCCGGGACAGTGAAGGAAAAACTGTTTTTT. This codes for CASSASGTVKEKLFF. The genes are TRBV9 and TRBJ1-4; the match to TRBD1 covers 7 bases. V lost 3 bases, J lost 8 bases, and 10 bases stayed unmatched. Germline V gives CDR1 SGDLS, CDR2 YYNGEE. The length of the CDR3 is 15 residues.

The chain links TRBV2 to TRBJ2-7; TRBD1 aligns across 10 bases. The CDR3 length is 15 residues. With V trimmed by 10 bases and J by 3 bases, 12 bases remained unmatched. Germline V gives CDR1 SNHLY, CDR2 FYNNEI. CDR3 DNA sequence: TGTGCCAACACCCTACGGGACAGGGGCGACTACGAGCAGTACTTC. Translated, it gives CANTLRDRGDYEQYF.

This chain links TRBV4-1 with TRBJ1-3; D might be TRBD1 (6 bases). Trimming pared 0 bases from V and 7 bases from J, leaving 19 bases between. The CDR3 extends over 17 amino acids. The germline CDR1 and CDR2 sequences are MGHRA and YSYEKL. This CDR3 reads CASSQEGGQGVWNTIYF. The CDR3 DNA reads TGCGCCAGCAGCCAAGAGGGGGGGCAGGGAGTCTGGAACACCATATATTTT.

The genes are TRBV5-6 and TRBJ2-7; 7 bases are shared with TRBD1. After removal of 2 bases from V and 5 bases from J, the junction contained 7 bases not matched to a gene. CDR3 size: 14 residues. Germline V gene lookup returns CDR1 SGHDT and CDR2 YYEEEE. The CDR3 is CASSLVDRSHEQYF. The CDR3 DNA sequence: TGTGCCAGCAGCTTAGTGGACAGGTCCCACGAGCAGTACTTC.

V gene TRBV19 combines with J gene TRBJ1-2, with D possibly being TRBD1 (5 bases). CDR3 length: 14 amino acids. Germline V lookup: CDR1 LNHDA, CDR2 SQIVND (reference sequence). The ends were cut back, 5 bases at V and 0 bases at J, with 10 bases in the middle. The CDR3 loop is CASSWGRSNYGYTF. In DNA form, the CDR3 reads TGTGCCAGTAGTTGGGGCAGGTCTAACTATGGCTACACCTTC. Using reference TRBV19 and TRBJ1-2 for the parts outside the CDR3, the full variable domain is DGGITQSPKYLFRKEGQNVTLSCEQNLNHDAMYWYRQDPGQGLRLIYYSQIVNDFQKGDIAEGYSVSREKKESFPLTVTSAQKNPTAFYLCASSWGRSNYGYTFGSGTRLTVV.

The chain links TRBV10-2 to TRBJ2-7; weak D call: TRBD2 (6 bases). The germline CDR1 and CDR2 sequences are WSHSY and SAAADI. Trimming removed 5 bases at V and 1 base at J, with 12 bases between. The CDR3 contains 14 residues. CDR3 in amino acids: CASSRDLPSYEQYF. The CDR3 DNA reads TGCGCCAGCAGTCGGGACTTACCTTCCTACGAGCAGTACTTC.

This clone was found a few times. The chain has TRBV4-1 and TRBJ1-1; D ambiguous. The V end lost 5 bases, the J end lost 5 bases, and 12 bases lay between the germline ends. CDR1 is MGHRA, CDR2 YSYEKL, per germline. There are 13 residues in the CDR3. CDR3 residues: CASSERAGTEAFF. The CDR3 DNA is TGCGCCAGCAGCGAGCGGGCGGGAACTGAAGCTTTCTTT.

CDR3 sequence (DNA): TGTGCCACCAGCATTAAGGGCGGGACAGATACGCAGTATTTT. As protein: CATSIKGGTDTQYF. This chain joins TRBV15 and TRBJ2-3; possible D gene TRBD2, 5 bases. V was pared by 4 bases and J by 3 bases, with 11 bases between. The germline V gene encodes CDR1 LNHNV and CDR2 YYDKDF (reference sequence). This CDR3 region has 14 residues.

This chain connects TRBV6-5 to TRBJ2-7, with D perhaps matching TRBD1 (5 bases). CDR1 and CDR2 from the germline V gene are MNHEY and SVGAGI. The CDR3 is 15 amino acids. Trimming took 1 base from V and 5 from J, leaving 15 bases between them. This CDR3 is CASSYLGASNNEQYF. CDR3 DNA sequence: TGTGCCAGCAGTTACTTAGGGGCGTCTAACAACGAGCAGTACTTC.

On this clone itself: At the DNA level, this CDR3 is encoded by other sequences in the same sample as well. This chain connects TRBV18 to TRBJ2-7; 7 nucleotides line up with TRBD1. The CDR3 has 13 amino acids. Losses at the gene ends were 6 bases for V and 2 bases for J; bases not matched to a gene: 4. Germline loops: CDR1 KGHSH, CDR2 LQKENI. The CDR3 DNA sequence: TGTGCCAGCTCGGGGACAGAAACCTACGAGCAGTACTTC. It yields the protein CASSGTETYEQYF.

The chain couples TRBV12-5 to TRBJ1-2; TRBD1 matches at 11 bases. The CDR3 totals 15 residues. Per the germline V gene, CDR1 is LGHNT and CDR2 is FRNRAP. J was trimmed by 4 bases and V by 5 bases; bases with no gene match: 6. The CDR3, as DNA: TGTGCTAGTGGTCCACCGGGACAGGGGGTCTATGGCTACACCTTC. It translates to CASGPPGQGVYGYTF.

The V gene is TRBV7-2, the J gene TRBJ2-1; TRBD2 matches at 7 bases. Per the germline V gene, CDR1 is SGHTA and CDR2 is FQGNSA. J gave up 5 bases and V 2 bases, and 6 bases lay outside the gene matches. This CDR3 region has 15 residues. CDR3: CASSLMAGAHNEQFF. The CDR3 DNA reads as TGTGCCAGCAGCTTAATGGCGGGAGCCCACAATGAGCAGTTCTTC.

This sequence joins TRBV4-3 and TRBJ2-7; D is possibly TRBD2 (5 bases). The CDR3 covers 14 residues. The germline V and J ends were trimmed by 3 bases and 5 bases, with 14 bases remaining between them. Germline V gene sequence: CDR1 LGHNA, CDR2 YSLEER. The CDR3 reads CASSQERVGNEQYF. DNA for the CDR3: TGCGCCAGCAGCCAGGAGAGGGTTGGCAACGAGCAGTACTTC.

This clone was seen a single time. The chain combines TRBV2 with TRBJ2-2; 9 bases line up with TRBD2. CDR3 length: 17 amino acids. Trimming at V came to 9 bases and at J to 6 bases, leaving 17 bases not matched to a gene. Germline CDR1 and CDR2: SNHLY and FYNNEI. The CDR3 DNA reads as TGTGCCAGTTTGAGGGGTCGGCGGGAGGGCCCCTCCGGGGAGCTGTTTTTT. This sequence encodes CASLRGRREGPSGELFF.

In regard to this clone: Additional DNA sequences in this sample encode the identical CDR3. V gene TRBV5-6 combines with J gene TRBJ2-7; 7 positions match TRBD1. J was trimmed by 3 bases and V by 4 bases; bases with no gene match: 1. From germline, CDR1 is SGHDT and CDR2 YYEEEE. This CDR3 comprises 12 residues. CDR3 region: CASSAGGYEQYF. In DNA form, the CDR3 reads TGTGCCAGCAGCGCAGGGGGCTACGAGCAGTACTTC.